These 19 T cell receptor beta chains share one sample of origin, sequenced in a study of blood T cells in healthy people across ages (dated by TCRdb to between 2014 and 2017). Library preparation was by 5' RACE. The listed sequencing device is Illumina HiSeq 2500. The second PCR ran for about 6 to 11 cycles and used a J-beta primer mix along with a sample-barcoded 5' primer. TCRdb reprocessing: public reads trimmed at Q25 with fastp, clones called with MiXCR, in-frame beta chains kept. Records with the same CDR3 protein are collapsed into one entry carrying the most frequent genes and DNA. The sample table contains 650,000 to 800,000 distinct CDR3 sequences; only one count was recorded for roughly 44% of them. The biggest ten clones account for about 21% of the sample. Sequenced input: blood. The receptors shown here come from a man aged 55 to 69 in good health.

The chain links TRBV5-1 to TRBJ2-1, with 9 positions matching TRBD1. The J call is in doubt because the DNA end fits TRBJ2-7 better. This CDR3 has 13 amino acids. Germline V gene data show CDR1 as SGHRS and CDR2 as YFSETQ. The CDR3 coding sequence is TGCGCCAGCAGCTACACAGGGGGCAATGAGCAGTACTTC. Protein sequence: CASSYTGGNEQYF.

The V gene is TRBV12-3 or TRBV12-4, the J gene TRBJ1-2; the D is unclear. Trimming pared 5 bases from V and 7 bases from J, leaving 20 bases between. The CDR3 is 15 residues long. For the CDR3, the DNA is TGTGCCAGCAGTCCTACTTCCCCCTCGCCTTCTGGCTACACCTTC. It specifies CASSPTSPSPSGYTF.

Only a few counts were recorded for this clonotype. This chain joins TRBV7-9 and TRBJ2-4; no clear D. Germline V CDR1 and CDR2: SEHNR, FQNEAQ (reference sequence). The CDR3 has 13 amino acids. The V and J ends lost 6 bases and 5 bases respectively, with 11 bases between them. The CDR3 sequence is CASSTDGQNIQYF. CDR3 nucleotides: TGTGCCAGCAGTACCGACGGTCAAAACATTCAGTACTTC.

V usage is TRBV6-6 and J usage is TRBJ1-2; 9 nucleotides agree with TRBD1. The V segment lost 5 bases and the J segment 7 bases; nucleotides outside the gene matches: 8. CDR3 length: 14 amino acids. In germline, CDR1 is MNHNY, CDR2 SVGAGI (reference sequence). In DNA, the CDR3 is TGTGCCAGCAGTCCACTAGACAGGGGGGGTGGCTACACCTTC. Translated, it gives CASSPLDRGGGYTF.

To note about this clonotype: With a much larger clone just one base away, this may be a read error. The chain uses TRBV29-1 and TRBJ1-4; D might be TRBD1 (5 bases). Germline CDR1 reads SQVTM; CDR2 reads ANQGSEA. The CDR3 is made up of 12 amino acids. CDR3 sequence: CSVAGLNEKPFF. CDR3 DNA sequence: TGCAGCGTTGCAGGGCTTAATGAAAAACCGTTTTTT. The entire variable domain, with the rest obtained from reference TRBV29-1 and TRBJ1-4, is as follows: SAVISQKPSRDICQRGTSLTIQCQVDSQVTMMFWYRQQPGQSLTLIATANQGSEATYESGFVIDKFPISRPNLTFSTLTVSNMSPEDSSIYLCSVAGLNEKPFFGSGTQLSVL.

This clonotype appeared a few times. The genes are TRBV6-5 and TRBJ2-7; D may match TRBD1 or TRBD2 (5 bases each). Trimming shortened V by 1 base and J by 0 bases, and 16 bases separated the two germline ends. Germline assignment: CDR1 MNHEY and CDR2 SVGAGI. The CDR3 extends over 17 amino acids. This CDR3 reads CASSYLGPPTSSYEQYF. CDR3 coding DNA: TGTGCCAGCAGTTACTTGGGACCCCCAACCTCCTCCTACGAGCAGTACTTC.

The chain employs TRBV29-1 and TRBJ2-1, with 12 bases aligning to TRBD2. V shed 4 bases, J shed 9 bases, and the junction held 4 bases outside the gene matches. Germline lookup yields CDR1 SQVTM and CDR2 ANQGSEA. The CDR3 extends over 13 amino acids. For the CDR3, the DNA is TGCAGCGTTGCTAGCGGGAGGGCCAGTGAGCAGTTCTTC. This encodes CSVASGRASEQFF.

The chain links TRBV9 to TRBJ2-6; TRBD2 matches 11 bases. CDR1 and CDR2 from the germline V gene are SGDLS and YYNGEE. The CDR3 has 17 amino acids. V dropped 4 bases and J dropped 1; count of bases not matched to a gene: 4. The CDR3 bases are TGTGCCAGCAGCACTAGCGGGGGAGCATCTGGGGCCAACGTCCTGACTTTC. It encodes CASSTSGGASGANVLTF.

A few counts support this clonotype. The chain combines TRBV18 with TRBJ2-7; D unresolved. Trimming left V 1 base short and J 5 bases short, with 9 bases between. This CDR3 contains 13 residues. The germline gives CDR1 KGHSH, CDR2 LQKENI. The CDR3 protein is CASSPQGFDEQYF. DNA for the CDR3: TGTGCCAGCTCACCACAAGGGTTCGACGAGCAGTACTTC.

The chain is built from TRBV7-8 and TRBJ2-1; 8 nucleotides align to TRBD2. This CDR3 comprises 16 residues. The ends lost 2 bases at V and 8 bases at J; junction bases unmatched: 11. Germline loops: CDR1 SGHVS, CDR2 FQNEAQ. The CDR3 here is CASSLRGGVGTYEQFF. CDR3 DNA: TGTGCCAGCAGCTTACGGGGGGGGGTCGGGACGTATGAGCAGTTCTTC.

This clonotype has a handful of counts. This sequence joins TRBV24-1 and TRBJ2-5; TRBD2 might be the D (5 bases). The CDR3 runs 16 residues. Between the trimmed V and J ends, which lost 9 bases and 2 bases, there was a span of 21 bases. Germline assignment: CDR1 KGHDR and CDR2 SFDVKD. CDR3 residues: CATSQSLPGNQETQYF. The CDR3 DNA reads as TGTGCCACCTCGCAGTCTCTACCGGGAAATCAAGAGACCCAGTACTTC.

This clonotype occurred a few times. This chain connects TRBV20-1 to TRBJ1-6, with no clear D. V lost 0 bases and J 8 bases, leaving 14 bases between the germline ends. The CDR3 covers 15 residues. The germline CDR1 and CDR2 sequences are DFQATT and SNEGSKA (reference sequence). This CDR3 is CSARDSRAPDSPLHF. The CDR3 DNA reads TGCAGTGCTAGAGACTCTCGGGCCCCGGATTCACCCCTCCACTTT.

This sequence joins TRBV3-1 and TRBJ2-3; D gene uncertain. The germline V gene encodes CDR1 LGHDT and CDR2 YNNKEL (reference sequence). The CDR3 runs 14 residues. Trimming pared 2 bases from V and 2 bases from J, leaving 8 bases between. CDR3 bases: TGTGCCAGCAGCCAATCCAGGACCACAGATACGCAGTATTTT. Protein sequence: CASSQSRTTDTQYF.

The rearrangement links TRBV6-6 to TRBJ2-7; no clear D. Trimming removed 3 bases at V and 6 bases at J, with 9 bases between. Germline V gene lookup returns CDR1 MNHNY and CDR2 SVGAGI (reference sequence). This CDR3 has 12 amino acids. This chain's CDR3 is CASSYRPSEQYF. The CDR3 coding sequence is TGTGCCAGCAGTTATCGCCCCAGCGAGCAGTACTTC.

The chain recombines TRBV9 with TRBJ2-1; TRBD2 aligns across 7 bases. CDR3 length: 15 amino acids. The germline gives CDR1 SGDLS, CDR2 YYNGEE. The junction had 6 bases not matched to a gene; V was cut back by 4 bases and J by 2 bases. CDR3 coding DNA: TGTGCCAGCAGCCCCCGGACTAGGGCCTACAATGAGCAGTTCTTC. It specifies CASSPRTRAYNEQFF.

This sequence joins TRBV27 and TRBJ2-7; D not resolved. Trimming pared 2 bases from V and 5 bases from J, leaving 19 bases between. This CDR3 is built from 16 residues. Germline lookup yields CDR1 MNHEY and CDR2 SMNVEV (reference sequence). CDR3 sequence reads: CASSLAEASSTNEQYF. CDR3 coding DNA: TGTGCCAGCAGTTTAGCGGAAGCCTCATCTACCAACGAGCAGTACTTC.

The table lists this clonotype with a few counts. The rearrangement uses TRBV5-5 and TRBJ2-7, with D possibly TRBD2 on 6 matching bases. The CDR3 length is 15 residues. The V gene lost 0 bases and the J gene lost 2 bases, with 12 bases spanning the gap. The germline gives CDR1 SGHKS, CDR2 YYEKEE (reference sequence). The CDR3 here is CASSLGPGDPYEQYF. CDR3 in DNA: TGTGCCAGCAGCTTGGGACCGGGGGATCCCTACGAGCAGTACTTC. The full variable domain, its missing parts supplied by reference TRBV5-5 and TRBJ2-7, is DAGVTQSPTHLIKTRGQQVTLRCSPISGHKSVSWYQQVLGQGPQFIFQYYEKEERGRGNFPDRFSARQFPNYSSELNVNALLLGDSALYLCASSLGPGDPYEQYFGPGTRLTVT.

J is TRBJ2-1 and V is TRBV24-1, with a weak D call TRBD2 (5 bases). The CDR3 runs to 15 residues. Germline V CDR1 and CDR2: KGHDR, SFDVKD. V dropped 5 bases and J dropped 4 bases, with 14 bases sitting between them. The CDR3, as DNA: TGTGCCACCAGTGGAGGGTCCGGAAGATACAATGAGCAGTTCTTC. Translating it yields CATSGGSGRYNEQFF.

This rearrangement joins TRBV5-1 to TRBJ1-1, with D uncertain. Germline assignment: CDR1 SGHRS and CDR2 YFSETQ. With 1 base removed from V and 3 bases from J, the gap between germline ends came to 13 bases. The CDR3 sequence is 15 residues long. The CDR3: CASSLRPGKDTEAFF. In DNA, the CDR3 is TGCGCCAGCAGCTTGCGTCCGGGAAAGGACACTGAAGCTTTCTTT.